This entry describes one TCR beta chain. Assay: immunoSEQ multiplex PCR; the TCRdb copy retains only in-frame clones and omits some. Here the sample spans 25,000 to 35,000 clones, 65% to 90% being singletons. This entry comes from a study of blood T cell repertoires in COVID-19. Study at large: PBMCs, B-cell-depleted T cells, or T cells were the source of the cDNA or gDNA that made up the material.

Per germline, CDR1 ENHRY and CDR2 SYGVKD. This CDR3 is 15 amino acids long. The V gene end was trimmed by 6 bases and the J gene end by 0 bases; junction bases not matched to a gene: 4. Sequenced: peripheral blood. The V and J genes are TRBV10-3 and TRBJ2-7; 11 bases are shared with TRBD2. This TCR was recovered from a human donor in a cohort sampled during active COVID-19. CDR3 loop: CAISSSGGPSYEQYF. DNA of the CDR3: TGTGCCATCAGCTCTAGCGGGGGGCCCTCCTACGAGCAGTACTTC.